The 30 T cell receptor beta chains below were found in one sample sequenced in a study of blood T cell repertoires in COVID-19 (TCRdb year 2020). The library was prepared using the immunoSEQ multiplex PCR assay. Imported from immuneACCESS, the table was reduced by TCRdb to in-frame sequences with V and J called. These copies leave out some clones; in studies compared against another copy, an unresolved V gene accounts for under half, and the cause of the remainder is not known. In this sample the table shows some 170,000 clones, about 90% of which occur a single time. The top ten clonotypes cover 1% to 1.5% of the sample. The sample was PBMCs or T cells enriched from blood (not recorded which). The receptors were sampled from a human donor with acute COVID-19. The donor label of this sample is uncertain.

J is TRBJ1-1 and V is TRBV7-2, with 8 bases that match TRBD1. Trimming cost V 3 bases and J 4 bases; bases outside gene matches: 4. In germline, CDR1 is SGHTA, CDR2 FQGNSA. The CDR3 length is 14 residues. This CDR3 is CASSLAGGGTEAFF. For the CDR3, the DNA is TGTGCCAGCAGCTTGGCAGGGGGCGGCACTGAAGCTTTCTTT.

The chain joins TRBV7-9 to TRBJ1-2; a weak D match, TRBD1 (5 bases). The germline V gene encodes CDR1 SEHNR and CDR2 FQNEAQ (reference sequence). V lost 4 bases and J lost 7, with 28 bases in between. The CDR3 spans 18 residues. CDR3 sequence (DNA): TGTGCCAGCAGCTCCCACGCCAAGCCGCTATCAGGGAAGAGTGGCTACACCTTC. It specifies CASSSHAKPLSGKSGYTF. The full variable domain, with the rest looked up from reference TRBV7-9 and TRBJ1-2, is DTGVSQNPRHKITKRGQNVTFRCDPISEHNRLYWYRQTLGQGPEFLTYFQNEAQLEKSRLLSDRFSAERPKGSFSTLEIQRTEQGDSAMYLCASSSHAKPLSGKSGYTFGSGTRLTVV.

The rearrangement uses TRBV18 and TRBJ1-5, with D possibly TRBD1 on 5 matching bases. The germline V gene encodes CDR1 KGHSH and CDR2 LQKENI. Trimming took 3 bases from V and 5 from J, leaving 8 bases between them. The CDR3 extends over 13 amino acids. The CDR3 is CASSPGGDQPQHF. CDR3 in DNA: TGTGCCAGCTCACCGGGGGGGGATCAGCCCCAGCATTTT.

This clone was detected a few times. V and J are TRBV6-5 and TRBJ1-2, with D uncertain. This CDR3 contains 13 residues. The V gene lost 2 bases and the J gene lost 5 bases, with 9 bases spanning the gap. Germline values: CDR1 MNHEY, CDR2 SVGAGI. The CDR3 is CASSYSRSYGYTF. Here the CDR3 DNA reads TGTGCCAGCAGTTACAGCAGGTCTTATGGCTACACCTTC.

The chain's CDR3 is CASSRGGSGVTYEQYF. CDR3 in DNA: TGTGCCAGTAGCCGAGGGGGGAGCGGGGTAACCTACGAGCAGTACTTC. The chain uses TRBV19 and TRBJ2-7, with a weak D call TRBD2 (7 bases). CDR3 length equals 16 residues. The germline V gene encodes CDR1 LNHDA and CDR2 SQIVND (reference sequence). V dropped 6 bases and J dropped 2 bases, with 20 bases sitting between them. The whole variable domain, remainder taken from reference TRBV19 and TRBJ2-7, is DGGITQSPKYLFRKEGQNVTLSCEQNLNHDAMYWYRQDPGQGLRLIYYSQIVNDFQKGDIAEGYSVSREKKESFPLTVTSAQKNPTAFYLCASSRGGSGVTYEQYFGPGTRLTVT.

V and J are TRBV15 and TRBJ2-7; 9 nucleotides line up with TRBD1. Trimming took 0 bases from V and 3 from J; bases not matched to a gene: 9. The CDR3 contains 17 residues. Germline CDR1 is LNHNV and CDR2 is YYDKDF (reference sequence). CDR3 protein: CATSRDRGTGKYYEQYF. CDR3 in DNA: TGTGCCACCAGCAGAGATCGGGGGACAGGGAAATACTACGAGCAGTACTTC.

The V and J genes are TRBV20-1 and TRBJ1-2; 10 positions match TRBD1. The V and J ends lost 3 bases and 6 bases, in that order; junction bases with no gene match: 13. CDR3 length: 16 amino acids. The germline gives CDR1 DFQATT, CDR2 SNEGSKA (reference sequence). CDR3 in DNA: TGCAGTGCTAGTGCCGGGACAGGGGCTCCCAGGGATGGCTACACCTTC. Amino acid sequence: CSASAGTGAPRDGYTF.

CDR3 amino acids: CASSLSGGAGETQYF. DNA of the CDR3: TGTGCCAGCAGCCTAAGCGGGGGGGCCGGAGAGACCCAGTACTTC. The rearrangement uses TRBV7-3 and TRBJ2-5; 10 bases line up with TRBD2. Trimming at V came to 5 bases and at J to 4 bases, leaving 7 bases not matched to a gene. There are 15 residues in the CDR3. Germline values: CDR1 SGHTA, CDR2 FQGTGA.

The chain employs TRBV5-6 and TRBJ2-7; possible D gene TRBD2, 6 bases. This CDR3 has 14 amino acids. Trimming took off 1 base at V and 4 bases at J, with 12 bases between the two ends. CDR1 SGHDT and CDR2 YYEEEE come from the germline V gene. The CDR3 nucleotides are TGTGCCAGCAGCTTGTTACCGGGAGAGTACGAGCAGTACTTC. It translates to CASSLLPGEYEQYF.

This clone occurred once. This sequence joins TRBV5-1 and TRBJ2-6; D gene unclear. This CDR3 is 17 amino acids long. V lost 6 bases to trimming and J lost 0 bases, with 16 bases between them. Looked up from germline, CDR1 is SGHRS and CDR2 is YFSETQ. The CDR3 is CASTTTNPFSGANVLTF. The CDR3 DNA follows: TGCGCCAGCACCACTACCAACCCATTCTCTGGGGCCAACGTCCTGACTTTC.

The CDR3 DNA reads TGTGCCACCAGTGAAGCGGGGGGAGCAGATACGCAGTATTTT. Residues: CATSEAGGADTQYF. The rearrangement links TRBV24-1 to TRBJ2-3, with 9 bases matching TRBD2. The CDR3 contains 14 residues. Unmatched junction bases numbered 2, after V lost 4 bases and J lost 4 bases. From germline, CDR1 is KGHDR and CDR2 SFDVKD.

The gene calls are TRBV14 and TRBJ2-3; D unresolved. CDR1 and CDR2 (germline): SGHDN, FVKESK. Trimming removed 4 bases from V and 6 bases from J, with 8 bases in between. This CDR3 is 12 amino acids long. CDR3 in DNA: TGTGCCAGCAGCCCAGGAAGGGATACGCAGTATTTT. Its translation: CASSPGRDTQYF.

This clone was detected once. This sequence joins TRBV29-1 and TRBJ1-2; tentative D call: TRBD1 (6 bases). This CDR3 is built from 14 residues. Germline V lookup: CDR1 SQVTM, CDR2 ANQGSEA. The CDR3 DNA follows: TGCAGGCAAGAAAGGGACACCGTCCTCTATGGCTACACCTTC. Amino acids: CRQERDTVLYGYTF.

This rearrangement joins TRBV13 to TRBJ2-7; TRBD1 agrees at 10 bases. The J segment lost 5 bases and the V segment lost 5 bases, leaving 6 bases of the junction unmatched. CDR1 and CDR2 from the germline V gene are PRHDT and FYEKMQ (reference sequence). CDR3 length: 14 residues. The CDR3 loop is CASSIRDRGHEQYF. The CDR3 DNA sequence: TGTGCCAGCAGCATCCGGGACAGGGGCCACGAGCAGTACTTC.

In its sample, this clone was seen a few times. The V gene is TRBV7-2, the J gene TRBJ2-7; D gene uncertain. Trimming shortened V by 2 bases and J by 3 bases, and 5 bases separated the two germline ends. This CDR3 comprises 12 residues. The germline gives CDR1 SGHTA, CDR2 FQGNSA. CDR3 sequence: CASSLRHYEQYF. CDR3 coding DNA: TGTGCCAGCAGCTTACGACACTACGAGCAGTACTTC.

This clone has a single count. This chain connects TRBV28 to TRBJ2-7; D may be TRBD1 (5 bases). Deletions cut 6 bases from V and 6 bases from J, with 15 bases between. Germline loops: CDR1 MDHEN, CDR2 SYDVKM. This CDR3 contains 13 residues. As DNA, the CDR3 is TGTGCCAGCAGCTCTCAACAGGTTTCCGAGCAGTACTTC. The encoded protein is CASSSQQVSEQYF.

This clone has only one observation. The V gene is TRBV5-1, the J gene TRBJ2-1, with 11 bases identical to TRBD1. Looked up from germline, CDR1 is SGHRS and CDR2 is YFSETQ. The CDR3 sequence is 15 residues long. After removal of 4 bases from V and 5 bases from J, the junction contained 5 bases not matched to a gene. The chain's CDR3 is CASSAGQGAHNEQFF. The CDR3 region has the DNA TGCGCCAGCAGCGCCGGACAGGGGGCCCACAATGAGCAGTTCTTC.

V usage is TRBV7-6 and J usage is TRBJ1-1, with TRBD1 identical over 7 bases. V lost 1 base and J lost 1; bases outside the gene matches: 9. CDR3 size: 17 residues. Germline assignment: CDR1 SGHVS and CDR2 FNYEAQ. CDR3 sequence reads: CASSLGSTGAGNTEAFF. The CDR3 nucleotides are TGTGCCAGCAGCTTAGGTTCAACAGGGGCGGGGAACACTGAAGCTTTCTTT.

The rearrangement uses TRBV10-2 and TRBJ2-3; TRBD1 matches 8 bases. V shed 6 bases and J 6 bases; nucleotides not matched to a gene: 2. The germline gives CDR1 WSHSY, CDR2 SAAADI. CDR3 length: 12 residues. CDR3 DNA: TGCGCCAGCAGCACAGGGGGGGATACGCAGTATTTT. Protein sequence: CASSTGGDTQYF.

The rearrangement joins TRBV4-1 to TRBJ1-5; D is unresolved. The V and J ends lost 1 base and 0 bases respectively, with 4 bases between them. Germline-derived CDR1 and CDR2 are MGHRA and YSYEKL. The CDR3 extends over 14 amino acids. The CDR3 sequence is CASSQVNSNQPQHF. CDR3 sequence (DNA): TGCGCCAGCAGCCAAGTCAATAGCAATCAGCCCCAGCATTTT.

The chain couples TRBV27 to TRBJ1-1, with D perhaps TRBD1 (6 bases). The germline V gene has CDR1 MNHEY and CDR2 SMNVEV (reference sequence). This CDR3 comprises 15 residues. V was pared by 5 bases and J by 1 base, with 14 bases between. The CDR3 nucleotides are TGTGCCAGCAGTCCCCGACAGGCGGGGAACACTGAAGCTTTCTTT. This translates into CASSPRQAGNTEAFF.

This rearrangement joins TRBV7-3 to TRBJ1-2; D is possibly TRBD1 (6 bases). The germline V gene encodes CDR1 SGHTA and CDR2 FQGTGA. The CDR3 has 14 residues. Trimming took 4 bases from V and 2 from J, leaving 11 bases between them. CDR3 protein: CASSSTGSNYGYTF. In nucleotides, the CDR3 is TGTGCCAGCAGCTCAACAGGGAGCAACTATGGCTACACCTTC.

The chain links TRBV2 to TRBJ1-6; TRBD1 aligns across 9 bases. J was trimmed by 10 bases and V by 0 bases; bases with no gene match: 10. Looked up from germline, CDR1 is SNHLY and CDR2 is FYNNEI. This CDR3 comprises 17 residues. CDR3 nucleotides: TGTGCCAGCAGTGAAGCGCTTCGAGGACAGGGGATCTCACCCCTCCACTTT. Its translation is CASSEALRGQGISPLHF.

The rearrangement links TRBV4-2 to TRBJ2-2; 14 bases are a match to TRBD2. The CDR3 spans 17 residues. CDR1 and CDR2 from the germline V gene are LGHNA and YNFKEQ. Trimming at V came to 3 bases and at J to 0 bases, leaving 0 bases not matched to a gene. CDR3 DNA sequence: TGTGCCAGCAGCCAGGGACTAGCGGGGGCGAACACCGGGGAGCTGTTTTTT. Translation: CASSQGLAGANTGELFF.

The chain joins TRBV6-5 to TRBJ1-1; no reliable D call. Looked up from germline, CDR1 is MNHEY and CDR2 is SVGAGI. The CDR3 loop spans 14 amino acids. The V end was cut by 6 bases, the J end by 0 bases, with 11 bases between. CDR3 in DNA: TGTGCCAGCAGGCCCAGCAGGTTGAACACTGAAGCTTTCTTT. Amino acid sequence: CASRPSRLNTEAFF.

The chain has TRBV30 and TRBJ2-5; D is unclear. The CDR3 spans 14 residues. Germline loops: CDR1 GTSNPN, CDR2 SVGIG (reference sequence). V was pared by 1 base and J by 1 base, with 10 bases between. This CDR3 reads CAWSANSIQETQYF. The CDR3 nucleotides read TGTGCCTGGAGTGCGAACAGTATCCAAGAGACCCAGTACTTC.

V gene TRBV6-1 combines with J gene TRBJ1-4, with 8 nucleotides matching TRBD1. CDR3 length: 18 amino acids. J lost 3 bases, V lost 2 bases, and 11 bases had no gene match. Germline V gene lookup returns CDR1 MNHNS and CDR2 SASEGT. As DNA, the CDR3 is TGTGCCAGCAGTGAAAGGACAGGGATTCTTTCCTCTAATGAAAAACTGTTTTTT. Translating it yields CASSERTGILSSNEKLFF.

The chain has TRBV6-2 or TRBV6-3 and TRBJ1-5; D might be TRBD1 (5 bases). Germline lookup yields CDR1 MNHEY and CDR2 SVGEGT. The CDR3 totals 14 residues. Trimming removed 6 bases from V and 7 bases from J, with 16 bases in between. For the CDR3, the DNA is TGTGCCAGCAGCCGCCGGGGGGGAGAGCAGCCCCAGCATTTT. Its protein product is CASSRRGGEQPQHF.

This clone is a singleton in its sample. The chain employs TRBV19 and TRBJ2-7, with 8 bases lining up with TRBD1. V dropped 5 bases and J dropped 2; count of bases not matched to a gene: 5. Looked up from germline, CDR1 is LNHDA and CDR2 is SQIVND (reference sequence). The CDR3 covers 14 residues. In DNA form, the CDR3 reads TGTGCCAGTAGTTCAGGACAGGGAACCTACGAGCAGTACTTC. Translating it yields CASSSGQGTYEQYF.

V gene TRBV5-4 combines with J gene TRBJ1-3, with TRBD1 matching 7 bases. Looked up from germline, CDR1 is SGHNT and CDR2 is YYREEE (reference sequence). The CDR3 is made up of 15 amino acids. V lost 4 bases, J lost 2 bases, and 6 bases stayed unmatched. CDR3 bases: TGTGCCAGCAGCCCAGGGGGACCCACTGGAAACACCATATATTTT. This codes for CASSPGGPTGNTIYF.